This entry is about one T cell receptor (beta chain). Authors' analysis steps: It was from reference gene primer amplification that nucleated cell counts were estimated. Profiled with immunoSEQ multiplex PCR; TCRdb holds only in-frame clones, not every one. V and J calls and clone size follow that table, whereas D and trimming were derived from the DNA. The repertoire consists of about 210,000 clones, with roughly 84% occurring once and the leading ten covering around 9.5%. The record originates from a study of blood T cell repertoires in COVID-19. Study context: COVID-19 samples collected from the United States, Italy and Spain covered acute and convalescent phases. Sample material is recorded as cDNA or gDNA derived from T cells, B-cell-depleted T cells, or PBMCs.

This TCR derives from a man between 50 and 59 years old with active or convalescent COVID-19. Sequencing input: peripheral blood.

The DNA for the CDR3 is TGTGCCAGTAGACTAGCGGGAGCCGGAGAGACCCAGTACTTC. Its translation: CASRLAGAGETQYF. This chain uses TRBV19 with TRBJ2-5; 11 bases align to TRBD2. The CDR3 runs 14 residues. Germline V gene lookup returns CDR1 LNHDA and CDR2 SQIVND (reference sequence). Germline trimming cut 6 bases from V and 4 bases from J; bases unmatched to any gene: 4.